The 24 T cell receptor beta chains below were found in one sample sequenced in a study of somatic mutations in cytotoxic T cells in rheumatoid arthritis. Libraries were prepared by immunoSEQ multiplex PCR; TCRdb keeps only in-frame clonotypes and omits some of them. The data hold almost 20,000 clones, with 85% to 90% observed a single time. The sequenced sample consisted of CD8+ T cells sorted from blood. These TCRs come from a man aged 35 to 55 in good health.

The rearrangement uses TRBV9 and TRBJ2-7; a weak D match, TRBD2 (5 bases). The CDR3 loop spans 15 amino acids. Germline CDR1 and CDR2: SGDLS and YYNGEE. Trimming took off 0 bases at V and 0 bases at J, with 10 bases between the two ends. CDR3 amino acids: CASSVAPGDSYEQYF. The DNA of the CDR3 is TGTGCCAGCAGCGTAGCCCCCGGGGACTCCTACGAGCAGTACTTC.

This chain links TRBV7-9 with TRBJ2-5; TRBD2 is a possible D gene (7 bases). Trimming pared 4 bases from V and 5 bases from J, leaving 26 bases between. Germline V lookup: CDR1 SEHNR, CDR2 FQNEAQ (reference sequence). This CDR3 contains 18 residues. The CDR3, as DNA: TGTGCCAGCAGCTCTCAGGGGAGGGCGGGGGCATTCGGGGAGACCCAGTACTTC. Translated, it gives CASSSQGRAGAFGETQYF.

The DNA of the CDR3 is TGTGCCAGCAGTGAGGTAACAGGGGGCGCCACCTATGGCTACACCTTC. Translation: CASSEVTGGATYGYTF. This chain connects TRBV6-1 to TRBJ1-2; 9 bases map to TRBD1. The V and J ends lost 3 bases and 4 bases, in that order; junction bases with no gene match: 9. The CDR3 is 16 amino acids. Germline CDR1 MNHNS, CDR2 SASEGT.

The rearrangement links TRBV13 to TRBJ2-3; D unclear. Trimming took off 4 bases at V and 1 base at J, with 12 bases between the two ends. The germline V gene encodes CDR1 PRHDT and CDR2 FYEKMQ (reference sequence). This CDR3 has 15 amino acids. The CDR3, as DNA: TGTGCCAGCAGCTCCTCTCTAGGTGGCACAGATACGCAGTATTTT. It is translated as CASSSSLGGTDTQYF.

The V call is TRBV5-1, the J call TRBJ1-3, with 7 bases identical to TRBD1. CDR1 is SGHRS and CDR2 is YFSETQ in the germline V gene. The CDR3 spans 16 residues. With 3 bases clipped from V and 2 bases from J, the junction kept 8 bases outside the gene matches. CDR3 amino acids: CASSSTGEGPGNTIYF. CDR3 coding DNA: TGCGCCAGCAGCTCTACAGGGGAAGGACCTGGAAACACCATATATTTT.

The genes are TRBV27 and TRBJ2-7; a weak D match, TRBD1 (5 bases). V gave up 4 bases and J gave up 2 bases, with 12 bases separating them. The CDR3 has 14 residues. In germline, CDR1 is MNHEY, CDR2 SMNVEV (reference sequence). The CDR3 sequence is CASSWGSTPYEQYF. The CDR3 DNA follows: TGTGCCAGCAGTTGGGGCTCTACCCCCTACGAGCAGTACTTC.

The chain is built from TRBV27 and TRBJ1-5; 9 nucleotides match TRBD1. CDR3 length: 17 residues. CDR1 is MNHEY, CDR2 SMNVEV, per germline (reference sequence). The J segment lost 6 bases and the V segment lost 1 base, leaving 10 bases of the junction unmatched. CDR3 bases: TGTGCCAGCAGTTTATTAAAAACAGGGGGCGTCCCTCAGCCCCAGCATTTT. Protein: CASSLLKTGGVPQPQHF.

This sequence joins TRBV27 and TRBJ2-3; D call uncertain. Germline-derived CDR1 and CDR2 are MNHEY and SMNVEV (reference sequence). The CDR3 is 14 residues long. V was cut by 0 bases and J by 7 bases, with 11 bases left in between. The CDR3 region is CASSLSVLRHTQYF. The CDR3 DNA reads TGTGCCAGCAGTTTATCTGTTCTCAGGCATACGCAGTATTTT.

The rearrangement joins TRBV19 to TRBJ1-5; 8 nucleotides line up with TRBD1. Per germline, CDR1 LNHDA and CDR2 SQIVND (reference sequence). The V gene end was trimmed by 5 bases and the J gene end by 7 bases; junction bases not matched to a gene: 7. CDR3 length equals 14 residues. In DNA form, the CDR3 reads TGTGCCAGTAGTCCATGGACAGGGTGGCAGCCCCAGCATTTT. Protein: CASSPWTGWQPQHF.

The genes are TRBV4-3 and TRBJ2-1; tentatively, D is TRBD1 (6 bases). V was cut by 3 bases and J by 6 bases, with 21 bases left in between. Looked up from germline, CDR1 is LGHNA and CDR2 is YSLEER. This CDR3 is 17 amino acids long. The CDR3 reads CASSQNRQAILGNEQFF. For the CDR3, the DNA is TGCGCCAGCAGCCAGAACAGACAGGCCATTTTGGGCAATGAGCAGTTCTTC.

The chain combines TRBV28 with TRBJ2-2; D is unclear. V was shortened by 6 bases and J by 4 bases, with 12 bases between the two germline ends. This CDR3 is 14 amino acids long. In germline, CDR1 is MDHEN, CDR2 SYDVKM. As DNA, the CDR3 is TGTGCCAGCAGAAAGGGCCAGACCACCGGGGAGCTGTTTTTT. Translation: CASRKGQTTGELFF. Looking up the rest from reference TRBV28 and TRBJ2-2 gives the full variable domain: DVKVTQSSRYLVKRTGEKVFLECVQDMDHENMFWYRQDPGLGLRLIYFSYDVKMKEKGDIPEGYSVSREKKERFSLILESASTNQTSMYLCASRKGQTTGELFFGEGSRLTVL.

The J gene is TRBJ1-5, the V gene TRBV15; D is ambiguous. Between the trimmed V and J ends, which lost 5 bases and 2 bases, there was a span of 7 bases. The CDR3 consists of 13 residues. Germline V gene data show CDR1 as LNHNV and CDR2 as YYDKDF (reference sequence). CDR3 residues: CATSATGNQPQHF. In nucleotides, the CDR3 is TGTGCCACCAGCGCTACGGGCAATCAGCCCCAGCATTTT.

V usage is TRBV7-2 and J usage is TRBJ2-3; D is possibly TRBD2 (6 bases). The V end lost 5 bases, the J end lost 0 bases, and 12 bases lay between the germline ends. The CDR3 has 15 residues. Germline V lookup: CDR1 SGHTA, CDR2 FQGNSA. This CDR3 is CASSPGTSSTDTQYF. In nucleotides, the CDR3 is TGTGCCAGCAGCCCCGGGACTTCTAGCACAGATACGCAGTATTTT.

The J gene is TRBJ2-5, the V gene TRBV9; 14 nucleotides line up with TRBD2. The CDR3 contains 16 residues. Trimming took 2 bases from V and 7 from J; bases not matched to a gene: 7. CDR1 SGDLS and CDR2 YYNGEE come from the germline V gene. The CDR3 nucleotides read TGTGCCAGCAGCGTGGGACTAGCGGGAGAATTCGGGACCCAGTACTTC. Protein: CASSVGLAGEFGTQYF.

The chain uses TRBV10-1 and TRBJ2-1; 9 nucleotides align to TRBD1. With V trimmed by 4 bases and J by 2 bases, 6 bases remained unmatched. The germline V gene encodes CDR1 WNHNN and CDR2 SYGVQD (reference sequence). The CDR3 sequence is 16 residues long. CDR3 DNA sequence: TGCGCCAGCAGTGGGGCCGGGACAGGGCCCTACAATGAGCAGTTCTTC. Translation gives CASSGAGTGPYNEQFF.

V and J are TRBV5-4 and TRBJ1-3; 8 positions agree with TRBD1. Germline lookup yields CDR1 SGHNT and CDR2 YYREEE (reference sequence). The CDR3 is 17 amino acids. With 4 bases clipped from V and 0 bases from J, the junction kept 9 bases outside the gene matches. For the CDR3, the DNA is TGTGCCAGCAGCCATCCCGGGACAGGCATCTCTGGAAACACCATATATTTT. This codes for CASSHPGTGISGNTIYF.

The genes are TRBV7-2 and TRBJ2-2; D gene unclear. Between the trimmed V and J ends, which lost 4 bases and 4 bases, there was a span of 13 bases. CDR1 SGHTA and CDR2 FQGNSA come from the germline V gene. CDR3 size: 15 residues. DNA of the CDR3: TGTGCCAGCAGCTCCCGGAGCGACTCCACCGGGGAGCTGTTTTTT. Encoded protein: CASSSRSDSTGELFF. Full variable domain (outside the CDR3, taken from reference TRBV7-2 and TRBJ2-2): GAGVSQSPSNKVTEKGKDVELRCDPISGHTALYWYRQSLGQGLEFLIYFQGNSAPDKSGLPSDRFSAERTGGSVSTLTIQRTQQEDSAVYLCASSSRSDSTGELFFGEGSRLTVL.

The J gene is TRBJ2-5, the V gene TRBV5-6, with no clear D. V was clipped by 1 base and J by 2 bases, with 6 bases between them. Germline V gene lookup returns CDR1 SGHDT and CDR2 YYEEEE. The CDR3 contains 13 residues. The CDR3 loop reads CASSLWPQETQYF. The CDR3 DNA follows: TGTGCCAGCAGCTTGTGGCCTCAAGAGACCCAGTACTTC.

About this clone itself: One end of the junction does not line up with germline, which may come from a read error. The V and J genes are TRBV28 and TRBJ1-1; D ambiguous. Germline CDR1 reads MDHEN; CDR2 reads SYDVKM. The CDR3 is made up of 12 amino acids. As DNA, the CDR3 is TGTGCCAGCAGTTTCACCCCGACTGCAGCTTTCTTT. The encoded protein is CASSFTPTAAFF.

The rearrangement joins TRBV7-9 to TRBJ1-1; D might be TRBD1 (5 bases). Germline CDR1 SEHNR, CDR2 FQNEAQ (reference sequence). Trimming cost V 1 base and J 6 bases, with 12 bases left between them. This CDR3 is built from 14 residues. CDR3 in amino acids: CASSLEFRDSEAFF. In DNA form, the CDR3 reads TGTGCCAGCAGCTTAGAGTTCCGGGACTCTGAAGCTTTCTTT.

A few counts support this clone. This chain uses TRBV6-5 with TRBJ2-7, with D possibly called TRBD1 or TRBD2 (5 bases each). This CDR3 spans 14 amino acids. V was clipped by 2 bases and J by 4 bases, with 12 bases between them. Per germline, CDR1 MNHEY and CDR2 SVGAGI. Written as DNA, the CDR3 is TGTGCCAGCAGTTACCAGGGACGTCCATACGAGCAGTACTTC. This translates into CASSYQGRPYEQYF.

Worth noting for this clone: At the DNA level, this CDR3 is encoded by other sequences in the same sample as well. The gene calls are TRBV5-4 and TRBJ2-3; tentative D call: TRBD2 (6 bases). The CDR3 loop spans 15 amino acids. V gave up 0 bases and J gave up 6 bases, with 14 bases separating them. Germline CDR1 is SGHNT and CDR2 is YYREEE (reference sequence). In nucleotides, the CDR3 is TGTGCCAGCAGCTTGGACGCTAGCGTTCAGGATACGCAGTATTTT. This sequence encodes CASSLDASVQDTQYF.

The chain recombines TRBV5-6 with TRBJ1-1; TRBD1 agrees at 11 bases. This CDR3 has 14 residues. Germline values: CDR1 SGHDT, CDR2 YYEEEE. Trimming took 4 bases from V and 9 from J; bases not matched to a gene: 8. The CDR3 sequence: CASSAGTGGMKAFF. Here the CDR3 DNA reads TGTGCCAGCAGCGCCGGGACAGGGGGGATGAAAGCTTTCTTT.

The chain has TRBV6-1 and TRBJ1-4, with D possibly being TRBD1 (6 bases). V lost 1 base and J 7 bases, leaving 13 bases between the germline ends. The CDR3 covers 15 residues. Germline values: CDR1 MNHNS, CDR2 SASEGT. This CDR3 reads CASSEGPQGTEKLFF. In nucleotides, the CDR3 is TGTGCCAGCAGTGAAGGCCCGCAGGGGACTGAAAAACTGTTTTTT.